The TCR beta chain under discussion was sequenced for a study of radiotherapy plus CTLA-4 blockade in lung cancer. The germline gives CDR1 MDHEN, CDR2 SYDVKM. The CDR3 is made up of 14 amino acids. Trimming stripped 7 bases from V and 0 bases from J, with 12 bases between. Only in-frame clones appear in the TCRdb table, and some are missing; sequencing was by immunoSEQ multiplex PCR. Here the sample spans about 76,000 clones, about four fifths being singletons. The clonotype originates from a human donor with non-small cell lung cancer whose response to radiotherapy plus ipilimumab could not be evaluated. Some clones in this sample may be carry-over from other donors' samples. V usage is TRBV28 and J usage is TRBJ1-1; TRBD1 might be the D (5 bases). The specimen comprised peripheral blood, sampled from a patient treated with radiotherapy plus ipilimumab. The CDR3 sequence is CASIETALNTEAFF. The CDR3 bases are TGTGCCAGCATAGAGACAGCCTTGAACACTGAAGCTTTCTTT.